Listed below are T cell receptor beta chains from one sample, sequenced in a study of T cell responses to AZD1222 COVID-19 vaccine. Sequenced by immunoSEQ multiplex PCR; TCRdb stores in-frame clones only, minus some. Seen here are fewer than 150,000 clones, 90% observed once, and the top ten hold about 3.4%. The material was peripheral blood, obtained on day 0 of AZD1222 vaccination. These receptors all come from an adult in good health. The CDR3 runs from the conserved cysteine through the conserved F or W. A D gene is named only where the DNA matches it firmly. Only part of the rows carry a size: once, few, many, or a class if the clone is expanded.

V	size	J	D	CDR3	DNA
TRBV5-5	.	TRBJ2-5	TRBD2	CASGRWTSGGETQYF	TGTGCCAGCGGGAGGTGGACTAGCGGGGGAGAGACCCAGTACTTC
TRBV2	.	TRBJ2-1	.	CASSEARTDNEQFF	TGTGCCAGCAGTGAAGCGCGTACAGACAATGAGCAGTTCTTC
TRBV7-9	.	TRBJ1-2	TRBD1	CASSPFRDSQGYTF	TGTGCCAGCAGCCCATTTAGGGACAGTCAAGGCTACACCTTC
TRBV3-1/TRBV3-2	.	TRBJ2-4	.	CASSQRLWVAKNIQYF	TGTGCCAGCAGCCAACGTCTTTGGGTAGCCAAAAACATTCAGTACTTC
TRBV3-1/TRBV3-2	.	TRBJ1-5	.	CASSQDAGFNQPQHF	TGTGCCAGCAGCCAAGATGCGGGCTTCAATCAGCCCCAGCATTTT
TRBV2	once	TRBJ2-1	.	CASSDGWEQFF	TGTGCCAGCAGTGATGGTTGGGAGCAGTTCTTC
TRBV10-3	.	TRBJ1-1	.	CAISLGQNTEAFF	TGTGCCATCAGCCTGGGACAGAACACTGAAGCTTTCTTT
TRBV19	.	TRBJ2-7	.	CASSIRFRGVNEQYF	TGTGCCAGTAGTATCCGGTTTAGGGGGGTAAATGAGCAGTACTTC
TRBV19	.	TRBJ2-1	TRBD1	CASSLRTGNFQGSGYEQFF	TGTGCCAGTAGCCTACGGACAGGGAATTTTCAGGGTTCCGGATATGAGCAGTTCTTC
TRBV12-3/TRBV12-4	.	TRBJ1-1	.	CASSFGGRTEAFF	TGTGCCAGCAGTTTTGGGGGGCGGACTGAAGCTTTCTTT
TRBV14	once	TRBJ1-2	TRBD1	CASSQYRGLGYTF	TGTGCCAGCAGCCAATACAGGGGTCTTGGCTACACCTTC
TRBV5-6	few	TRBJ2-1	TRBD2	CASSWVGSSGGRPLNEQFF	TGTGCCAGCAGCTGGGTGGGGTCTAGCGGGGGGCGACCCCTCAATGAGCAGTTCTTC
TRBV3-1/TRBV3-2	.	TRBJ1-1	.	CASSQDRGRGEAFF	TGTGCCAGCAGCCAAGATCGGGGCCGGGGTGAAGCTTTCTTT
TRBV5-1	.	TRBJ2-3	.	CASSGAGADTQYF	TGCGCCAGCAGCGGAGCAGGGGCAGATACGCAGTATTTT
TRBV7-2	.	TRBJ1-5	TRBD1	CASSLAGQGGGQPQHF	TGTGCCAGCAGCTTGGCCGGACAGGGCGGAGGTCAGCCCCAGCATTTT
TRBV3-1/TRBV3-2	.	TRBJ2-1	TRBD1	CASSQWTGRNNEQFF	TGTGCCAGCAGCCAATGGACAGGGCGCAACAATGAGCAGTTCTTC
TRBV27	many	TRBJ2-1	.	CASSRNSKGRNEQFF	TGTGCCAGCAGTCGTAATAGCAAGGGAAGGAATGAGCAGTTCTTC
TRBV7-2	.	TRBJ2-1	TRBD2	CASSLVGLGLAGVAEQFF	TGTGCCAGCAGCTTAGTGGGGCTCGGACTAGCGGGAGTAGCGGAGCAGTTCTTC
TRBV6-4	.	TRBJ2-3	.	CASSPDGPGTDTQYF	TGTGCCAGCAGCCCGGACGGGCCCGGCACAGATACGCAGTATTTT
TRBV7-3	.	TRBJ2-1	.	CASSLNPAGSSYNEQFF	TGTGCCAGCAGCTTAAACCCGGCCGGGAGCTCCTACAATGAGCAGTTCTTC
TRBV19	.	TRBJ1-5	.	CASSIRTNQPQHF	TGTGCCAGTAGTATCCGGACCAATCAGCCCCAGCATTTT
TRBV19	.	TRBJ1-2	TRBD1	CASSRGGANGYTF	TGTGCCAGTAGTCGAGGGGGCGCGAATGGCTACACCTTC
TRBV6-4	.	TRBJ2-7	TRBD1	CASSPDRYGEQYF	TGTGCCAGCAGCCCGGACAGGTACGGAGAGCAGTACTTC
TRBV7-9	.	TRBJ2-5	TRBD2	CASSLGGSQETQYF	TGTGCCAGCAGCTTAGGCGGGAGCCAAGAGACCCAGTACTTC
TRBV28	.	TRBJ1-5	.	CASTKGPYQPQHF	TGTGCCAGCACAAAGGGTCCCTATCAGCCCCAGCATTTT
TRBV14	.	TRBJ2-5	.	CASSQERVGFWETQYF	TGTGCCAGCAGCCAAGAACGAGTCGGGTTTTGGGAGACCCAGTACTTC
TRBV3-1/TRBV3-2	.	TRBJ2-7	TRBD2	CASSQVRGAYEQYF	TGTGCCAGCAGCCAAGTCCGGGGGGCCTACGAGCAGTACTTC
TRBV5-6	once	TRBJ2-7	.	CASSLGTVTYEQYF	TGTGCCAGCAGCTTGGGGACTGTGACCTACGAGCAGTACTTC